What follows is one TCR beta chain and its context. The data originate from a study of blood T cell repertoires in COVID-19. In the original workflow: Cell counts per sample came from amplifying reference gene primers. Clones were read by immunoSEQ multiplex PCR, and TCRdb kept only the in-frame ones, dropping some. V and J calls and clone size are copied from that table; D and trimming were computed from the DNA. The sample records 210,000 or so clones, more than 75% being singletons. Assignments of participants to cohorts depended upon their own reported clinical history. Per the germline V gene, CDR1 is SGHDT and CDR2 is YYEEEE. V shed 2 bases, J shed 1 base, and the junction held 11 bases outside the gene matches. The CDR3 has 18 residues.

Specimen: PBMCs or T cells enriched from blood (not recorded which). This TCR came from a man in his thirties or forties with acute COVID-19. The chain joins TRBV5-6 to TRBJ2-3; TRBD2 aligns across 9 bases. This CDR3 is CASSFGIAGAPGTDTQYF. CDR3 in DNA: TGTGCCAGCAGCTTCGGAATAGCGGGGGCCCCCGGCACAGATACGCAGTATTTT.